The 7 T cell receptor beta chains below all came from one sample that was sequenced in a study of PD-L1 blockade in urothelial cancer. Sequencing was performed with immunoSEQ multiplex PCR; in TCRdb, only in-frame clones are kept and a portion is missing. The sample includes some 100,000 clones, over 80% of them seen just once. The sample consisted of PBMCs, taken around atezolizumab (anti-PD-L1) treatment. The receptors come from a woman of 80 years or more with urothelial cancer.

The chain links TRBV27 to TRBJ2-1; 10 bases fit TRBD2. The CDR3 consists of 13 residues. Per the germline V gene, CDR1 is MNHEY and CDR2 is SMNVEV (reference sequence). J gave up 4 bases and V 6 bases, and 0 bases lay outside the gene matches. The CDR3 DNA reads TGTGCCAGCAGGGGACTAGCGTACAATGAGCAGTTCTTC. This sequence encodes CASRGLAYNEQFF.

In DNA, the CDR3 is TGTGCCAGCAGTGAAGGGGGGGGATCTTATGGCTACACCTTC. Amino acids: CASSEGGGSYGYTF. The chain combines TRBV6-1 with TRBJ1-2; the D gene is possibly TRBD1 (5 bases). CDR3 length: 14 amino acids. Germline-derived CDR1 and CDR2 are MNHNS and SASEGT. With 1 base removed from V and 5 bases from J, the gap between germline ends came to 11 bases.

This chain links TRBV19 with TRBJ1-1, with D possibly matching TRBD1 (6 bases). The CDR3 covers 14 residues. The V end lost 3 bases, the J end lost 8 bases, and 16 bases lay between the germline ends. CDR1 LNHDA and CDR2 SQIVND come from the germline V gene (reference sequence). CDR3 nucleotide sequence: TGTGCCAGTAGTATCGACAGGCTTACTTCCGAAGCTTTCTTT. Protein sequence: CASSIDRLTSEAFF.

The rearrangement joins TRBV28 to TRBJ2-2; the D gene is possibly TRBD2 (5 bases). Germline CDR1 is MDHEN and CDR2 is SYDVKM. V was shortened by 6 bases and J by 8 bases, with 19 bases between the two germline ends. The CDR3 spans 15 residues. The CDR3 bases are TGTGCCAGCAGCGACTCCGGGTCCCGGGATGGGGAGCTGTTTTTT. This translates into CASSDSGSRDGELFF.

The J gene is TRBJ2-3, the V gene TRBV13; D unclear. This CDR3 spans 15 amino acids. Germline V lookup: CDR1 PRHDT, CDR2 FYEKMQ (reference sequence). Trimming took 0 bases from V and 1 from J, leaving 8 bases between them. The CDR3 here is CASSLGVAGTDTQYF. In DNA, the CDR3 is TGTGCCAGCAGCTTAGGTGTTGCGGGCACAGATACGCAGTATTTT.

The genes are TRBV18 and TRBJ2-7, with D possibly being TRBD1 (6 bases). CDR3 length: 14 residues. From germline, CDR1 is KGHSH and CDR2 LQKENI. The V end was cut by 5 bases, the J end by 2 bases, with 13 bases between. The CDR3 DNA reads TGTGCCAGCTCAAACCTACAGGGAACCTACGAGCAGTACTTC. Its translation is CASSNLQGTYEQYF.

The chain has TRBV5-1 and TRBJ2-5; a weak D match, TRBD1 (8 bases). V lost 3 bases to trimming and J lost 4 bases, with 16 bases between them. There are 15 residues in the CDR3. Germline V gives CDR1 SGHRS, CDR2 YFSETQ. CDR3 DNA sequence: TGCGCCAGCAGCTGGGGGGGACAGGAGGGAGAGACCCAGTACTTC. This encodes CASSWGGQEGETQYF.